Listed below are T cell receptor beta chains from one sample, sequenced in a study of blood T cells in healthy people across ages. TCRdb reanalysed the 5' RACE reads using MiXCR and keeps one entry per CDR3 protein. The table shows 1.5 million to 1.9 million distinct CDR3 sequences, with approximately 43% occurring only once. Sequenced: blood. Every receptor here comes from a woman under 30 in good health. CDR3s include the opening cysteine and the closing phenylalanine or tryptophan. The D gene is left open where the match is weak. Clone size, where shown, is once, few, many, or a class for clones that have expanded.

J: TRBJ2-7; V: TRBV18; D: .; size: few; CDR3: CASSPDRGRFYEQYF; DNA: TGTGCCAGCTCACCGGACAGAGGGCGATTCTACGAGCAGTACTTC
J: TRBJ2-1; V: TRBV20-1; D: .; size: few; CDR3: CSARDPGSSSYNEQFF; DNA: TGCAGTGCTAGAGATCCGGGTTCCAGCTCCTACAATGAGCAGTTCTTC
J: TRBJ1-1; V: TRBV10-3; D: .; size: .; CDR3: CAISESLTDIGNTEAFF; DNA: TGTGCCATCAGTGAGTCGTTAACAGATATTGGGAACACTGAAGCTTTCTTT
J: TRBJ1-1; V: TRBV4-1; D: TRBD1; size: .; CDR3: CASSLRGGGQGGYGTEAFF; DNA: TGCGCCAGCAGCCTTCGCGGGGGGGGACAGGGGGGTTATGGCACTGAAGCTTTCTTT
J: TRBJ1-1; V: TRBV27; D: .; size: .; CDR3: CASTKGGVNTEAFF; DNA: TGTGCCAGCACTAAGGGAGGGGTGAACACTGAAGCTTTCTTT
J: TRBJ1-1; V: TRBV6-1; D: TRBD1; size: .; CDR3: CASTPGGLTEAFF; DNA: TGTGCCAGCACCCCAGGGGGCCTGACTGAAGCTTTCTTT
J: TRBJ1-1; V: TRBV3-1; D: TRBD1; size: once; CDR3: CASSQRGLAEAFF; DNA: TGTGCCAGCAGCCAGAGGGGGCTTGCTGAAGCTTTCTTT
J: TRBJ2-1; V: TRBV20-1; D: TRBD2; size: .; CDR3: CSARLSGDLYNEQFF; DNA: TGCAGTGCTCGACTTAGCGGGGACCTATACAATGAGCAGTTCTTC
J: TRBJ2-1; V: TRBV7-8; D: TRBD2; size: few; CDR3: CASSLVLAGAGEQFF; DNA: TGTGCCAGCAGCTTAGTCCTAGCGGGAGCGGGTGAGCAGTTCTTC
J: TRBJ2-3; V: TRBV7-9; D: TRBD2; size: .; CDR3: CASEGELASERDTQYF; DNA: TGTGCCAGCGAAGGAGAACTAGCGTCAGAGAGGGATACGCAGTATTTT
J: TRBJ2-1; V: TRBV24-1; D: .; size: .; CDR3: CATSDWGLDNEQFF; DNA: TGTGCCACCAGTGATTGGGGCCTGGACAATGAGCAGTTCTTC
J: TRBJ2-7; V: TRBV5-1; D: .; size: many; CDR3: CASSLGLDGRLSYEQYF; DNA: TGCGCCAGCAGCTTGGGCTTGGACGGGAGACTCTCCTACGAGCAGTACTTC
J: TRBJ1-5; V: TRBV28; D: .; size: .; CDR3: CASSGATGRGNQPQHF; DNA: TGTGCCAGCAGTGGCGCCACGGGTCGTGGCAATCAGCCCCAGCATTTT
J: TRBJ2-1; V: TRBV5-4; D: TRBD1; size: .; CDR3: CASSIGTGYNEQFF; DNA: TGTGCCAGCAGCATCGGGACAGGGTACAATGAGCAGTTCTTC
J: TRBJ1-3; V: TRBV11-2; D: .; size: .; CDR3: CASSGRNSGNTIYF; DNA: TGTGCCAGCAGCGGACGCAACTCTGGAAACACCATATATTTT
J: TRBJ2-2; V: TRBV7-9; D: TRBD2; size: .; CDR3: CASSSRLAGGYANTGELFF; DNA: TGTGCCAGTAGCTCAAGACTAGCGGGGGGATACGCGAACACCGGGGAGCTGTTTTTT
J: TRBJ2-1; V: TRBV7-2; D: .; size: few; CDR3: CASSLAQGYYNEQFF; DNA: TGTGCCAGCAGCTTAGCCCAGGGGTACTACAATGAGCAGTTCTTC
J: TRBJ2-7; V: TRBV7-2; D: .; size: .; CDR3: CASSRSSTYEQYF; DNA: TGTGCCAGCAGCCGATCCTCCACCTACGAGCAGTACTTC
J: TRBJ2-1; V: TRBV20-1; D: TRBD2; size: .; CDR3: CSAYLVAGTTNEQFF; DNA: TGCAGTGCTTACCTTGTAGCGGGTACCACCAATGAGCAGTTCTTC
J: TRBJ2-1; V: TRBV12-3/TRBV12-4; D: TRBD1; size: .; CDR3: CANSHPTGGFYNEQFF; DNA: TGTGCCAACAGTCACCCGACAGGGGGCTTCTACAATGAGCAGTTCTTC
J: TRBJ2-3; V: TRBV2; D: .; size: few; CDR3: CASSDNGAAVDTQYF; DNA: TGTGCCAGCAGTGACAACGGAGCGGCGGTAGATACGCAGTATTTT
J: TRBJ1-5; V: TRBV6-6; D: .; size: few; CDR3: CASSYGIVGYTQPQHF; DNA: TGTGCCAGCAGTTACGGAATTGTGGGGTATACTCAGCCCCAGCATTTT